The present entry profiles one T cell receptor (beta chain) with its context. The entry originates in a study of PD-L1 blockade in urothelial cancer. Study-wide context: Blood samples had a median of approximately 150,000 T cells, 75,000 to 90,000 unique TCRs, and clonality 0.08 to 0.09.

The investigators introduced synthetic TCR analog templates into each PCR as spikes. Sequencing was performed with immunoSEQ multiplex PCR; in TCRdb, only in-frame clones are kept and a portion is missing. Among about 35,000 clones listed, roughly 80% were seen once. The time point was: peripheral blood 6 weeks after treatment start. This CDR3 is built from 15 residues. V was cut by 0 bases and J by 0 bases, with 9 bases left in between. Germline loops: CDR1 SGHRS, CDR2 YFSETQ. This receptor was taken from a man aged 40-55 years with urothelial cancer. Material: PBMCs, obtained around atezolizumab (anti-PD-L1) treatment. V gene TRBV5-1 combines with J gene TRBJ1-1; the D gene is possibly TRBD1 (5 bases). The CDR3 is CASSLADSMNTEAFF. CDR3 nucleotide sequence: TGCGCCAGCAGCTTGGCCGACAGCATGAACACTGAAGCTTTCTTT.